This TCR beta chain is from a study of shared clonotypes between healthy human individuals. Study results and caveats: Inspection by rarefaction showed sorted-subset sequencing to be incomplete despite large depth.

This clone turned up a few times. Its specificity is not known. The CDR3 runs 13 residues. Germline V gene sequence: CDR1 MNHEY, CDR2 SVGAGI. V lost 6 bases and J lost 2; bases outside the gene matches: 3. Assay: immunoSEQ multiplex PCR; the TCRdb copy retains only in-frame clones and omits some. The sample consists of approximately 110,000 clones, 67% of them appearing once. The source of this sequence is a woman under 40 in good health. V is TRBV6-5 and J is TRBJ1-1; 7 positions agree with TRBD1. The sequenced material came from memory CD8+ T cells sorted from blood. Subset defined: CD45RO+ cells pooled with CCR7-negative TemRA cells. CDR3 sequence reads: CASRTGLNTEAFF. The CDR3 DNA reads as TGTGCCAGCAGGACAGGGTTAAACACTGAAGCTTTCTTT.